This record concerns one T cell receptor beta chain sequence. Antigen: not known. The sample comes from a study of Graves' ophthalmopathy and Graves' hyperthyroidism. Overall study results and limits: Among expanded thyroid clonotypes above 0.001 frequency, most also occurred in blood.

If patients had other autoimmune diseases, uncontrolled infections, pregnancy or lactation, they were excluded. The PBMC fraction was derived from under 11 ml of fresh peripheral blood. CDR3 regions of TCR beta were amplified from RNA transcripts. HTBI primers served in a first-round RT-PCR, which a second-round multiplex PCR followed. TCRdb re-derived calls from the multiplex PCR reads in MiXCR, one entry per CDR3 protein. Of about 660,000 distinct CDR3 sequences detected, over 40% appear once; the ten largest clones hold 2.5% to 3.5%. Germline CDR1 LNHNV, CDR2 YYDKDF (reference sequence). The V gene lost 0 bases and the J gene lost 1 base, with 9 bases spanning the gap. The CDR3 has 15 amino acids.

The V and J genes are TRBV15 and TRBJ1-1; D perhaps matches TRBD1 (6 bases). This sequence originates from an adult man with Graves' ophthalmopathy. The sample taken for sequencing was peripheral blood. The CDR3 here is CATSRDGGWNTEAFF. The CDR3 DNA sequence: TGTGCCACCAGCAGAGATGGGGGCTGGAACACTGAAGCTTTCTTT.